These 32 T cell receptor beta chains were sequenced from one sample in a study of blood T cell repertoires in COVID-19 (dated by TCRdb to the early 2020s). Library preparation employed the immunoSEQ multiplex PCR assay. Drawn from immuneACCESS, this table holds only the in-frame rearrangements with V and J called that TCRdb kept. Clones are partly lost; checked studies trace under half to an unresolved V gene and leave the rest unexplained. The sample profile shows 270,000 or so clones; about 85% of them were found once. The ten top clones hold about 14% of the sample. Sample: peripheral blood. The receptors derive from a human donor in a cohort sampled during active COVID-19.

The gene calls are TRBV28 and TRBJ1-5, with 8 bases that match TRBD1. CDR1 and CDR2 (germline): MDHEN, SYDVKM. The CDR3 covers 15 residues. With V trimmed by 6 bases and J by 6 bases, 10 bases remained unmatched. Here the CDR3 reads CASRPDRGVGQPQHF. DNA of the CDR3: TGTGCCAGCAGACCAGACAGGGGTGTAGGTCAGCCCCAGCATTTT.

The chain has TRBV6-2 or TRBV6-3 and TRBJ1-1; 7 positions match TRBD1. J was trimmed by 1 base and V by 5 bases; bases with no gene match: 4. Germline V gene data show CDR1 as MNHEY and CDR2 as SVGEGT. This CDR3 comprises 14 residues. The CDR3 loop reads CASSTGDQNTEAFF. CDR3 bases: TGTGCCAGCAGTACAGGGGACCAGAACACTGAAGCTTTCTTT.

In regard to this clone: Other DNA sequences in this sample translate to the same CDR3. The chain has TRBV6-5 and TRBJ1-5; D ambiguous. Germline values: CDR1 MNHEY, CDR2 SVGAGI. V lost 0 bases and J 2 bases, leaving 8 bases between the germline ends. The CDR3 has 15 residues. DNA of the CDR3: TGTGCCAGCAGTTACTCTAAGCAAGGCAATCAGCCCCAGCATTTT. Protein sequence: CASSYSKQGNQPQHF.

The J gene is TRBJ2-1, the V gene TRBV7-8; 7 positions agree with TRBD1. This CDR3 has 15 amino acids. Trimming cost V 5 bases and J 6 bases; bases outside gene matches: 10. Germline V CDR1 and CDR2: SGHVS, FQNEAQ. As DNA, the CDR3 is TGTGCCAGCAGCCCGACAGGGAACGCCCGCAATGAGCAGTTCTTC. Translated: CASSPTGNARNEQFF.

The sample holds a few counts of this clone. One junction end does not reproduce the germline sequence, and a read error may be involved. J is TRBJ2-2 and V is TRBV3-1 (or the pseudogene TRBV3-2), with D possibly matching TRBD1 (5 bases). CDR3 length: 14 residues. The germline V gene has CDR1 LGHDT and CDR2 YNNKEL (reference sequence). CDR3 DNA: TGTGCCAGCAGCAAAGACAGTAACACCGGGGAGCTGTTTTTT. Amino acids: CASSKDSNTGELFF.

This clone was detected once. The chain couples TRBV27 to TRBJ1-2; 7 bases line up with TRBD1. The V and J ends lost 6 bases and 8 bases, in that order; junction bases with no gene match: 6. CDR1 is MNHEY, CDR2 SMNVEV, per germline (reference sequence). This CDR3 has 12 residues. In DNA form, the CDR3 reads TGTGCCAGCAGCACCGCCAGGGGGGGCTACACCTTC. This sequence encodes CASSTARGGYTF.

The rearrangement joins TRBV2 to TRBJ2-2, with 9 bases identical to TRBD1. Germline CDR1 is SNHLY and CDR2 is FYNNEI. Trimming at V came to 6 bases and at J to 4 bases, leaving 12 bases not matched to a gene. CDR3 length equals 17 residues. In DNA form, the CDR3 reads TGTGCCAGCAGACAGCAGGGCGGGACAGGGTTCACCGGGGAGCTGTTTTTT. Encoded protein: CASRQQGGTGFTGELFF.

A single count supports this clone. The chain joins TRBV7-2 to TRBJ2-7, with a possible D match to TRBD2 (5 bases). CDR3 length equals 16 residues. The germline V gene has CDR1 SGHTA and CDR2 FQGNSA. V lost 5 bases to trimming and J lost 1 base, with 18 bases between them. CDR3 sequence reads: CASSTGSAWKSYEQYF. The CDR3 bases are TGTGCCAGCAGCACGGGAAGCGCCTGGAAATCCTACGAGCAGTACTTC.

The gene calls are TRBV28 and TRBJ2-1; the D gene is possibly TRBD1 (6 bases). The germline V gene has CDR1 MDHEN and CDR2 SYDVKM. The CDR3 is made up of 13 amino acids. With 10 bases removed from V and 4 bases from J, the gap between germline ends came to 14 bases. CDR3 amino acids: CATVGQQYNEQFF. The CDR3 DNA reads as TGTGCCACGGTCGGACAGCAATACAATGAGCAGTTCTTC. Drawing the rest from reference TRBV28 and TRBJ2-1, the complete variable domain is DVKVTQSSRYLVKRTGEKVFLECVQDMDHENMFWYRQDPGLGLRLIYFSYDVKMKEKGDIPEGYSVSREKKERFSLILESASTNQTSMYLCATVGQQYNEQFFGPGTRLTVL.

This clone appeared a single time. This chain uses TRBV4-3 with TRBJ2-7, with TRBD2 matching over 11 bases. The CDR3 totals 16 residues. V was clipped by 4 bases and J by 3 bases; unmatched bases: 8. Germline V gene data show CDR1 as LGHNA and CDR2 as YSLEER. The CDR3 nucleotides read TGCGCCAGCAGCCTCTCGGCCCTAGCGGGAGGCTACGAGCAGTACTTC. Residues: CASSLSALAGGYEQYF.

This chain joins TRBV9 and TRBJ1-6; D might be TRBD1 (6 bases). The germline V gene encodes CDR1 SGDLS and CDR2 YYNGEE. The CDR3 consists of 15 residues. V lost 0 bases to trimming and J lost 7 bases, with 11 bases between them. The CDR3 spells CASSVENRANSPLHF. CDR3 in DNA: TGTGCCAGCAGCGTAGAGAACAGGGCAAATTCACCCCTCCACTTT.

V gene TRBV13 combines with J gene TRBJ2-2; 14 nucleotides line up with TRBD2. After removal of 5 bases from V and 5 bases from J, the junction contained 4 bases not matched to a gene. Germline V gene data show CDR1 as PRHDT and CDR2 as FYEKMQ (reference sequence). The CDR3 length is 16 residues. The DNA of the CDR3 is TGTGCCAGCAGCGAAGGGACTAGCGGGGGAACCGGGGAGCTGTTTTTT. It encodes CASSEGTSGGTGELFF.

This CDR3 is CSVDARLAGLTDTQYF. The CDR3 DNA reads as TGCAGCGTTGACGCCCGACTAGCGGGCCTCACAGATACGCAGTATTTT. The chain joins TRBV29-1 to TRBJ2-3; 10 nucleotides match TRBD2. There are 16 residues in the CDR3. Germline lookup yields CDR1 SQVTM and CDR2 ANQGSEA. With V trimmed by 3 bases and J by 2 bases, 8 bases remained unmatched.

As concerns this clone: This specimen includes other DNA sequences encoding the same CDR3. The chain employs TRBV18 and TRBJ2-1; 9 nucleotides line up with TRBD1. The germline V gene has CDR1 KGHSH and CDR2 LQKENI. This CDR3 has 15 residues. The trim removed 0 bases at V and 4 bases at J, leaving 1 base unmatched. The CDR3 spells CASSPPGTGYNEQFF. Written as DNA, the CDR3 is TGTGCCAGCTCACCACCAGGGACAGGGTACAATGAGCAGTTCTTC.

V and J are TRBV4-2 and TRBJ2-3; D is perhaps TRBD2 (5 bases). Germline V lookup: CDR1 LGHNA, CDR2 YNFKEQ. Trimming took off 2 bases at V and 6 bases at J, with 6 bases between the two ends. This CDR3 is built from 12 residues. The CDR3 here is CASSQSGDTQYF. In DNA, the CDR3 is TGTGCCAGCAGCCAATCGGGGGATACGCAGTATTTT.

This clone was recorded many times. V usage is TRBV6-5 and J usage is TRBJ2-1; D is possibly TRBD2 (5 bases). Germline lookup yields CDR1 MNHEY and CDR2 SVGAGI. The V end was cut by 2 bases, the J end by 4 bases, with 15 bases between. This CDR3 comprises 16 residues. The CDR3 coding sequence is TGTGCCAGCAGTTACGGACTCCCTCCGCTTTACAATGAGCAGTTCTTC. As protein: CASSYGLPPLYNEQFF.

The V gene is TRBV3-1 (or the pseudogene TRBV3-2), the J gene TRBJ2-7, with 9 bases matching TRBD2. The CDR3 contains 20 residues. J gave up 1 base and V 0 bases, and 16 bases lay outside the gene matches. The germline V gene has CDR1 LGHDT and CDR2 YNNKEL (reference sequence). The CDR3 DNA is TGTGCCAGCAGCCAAGACGAGGGATTGCCAGGACTAGCGAGGTCCTACGAGCAGTACTTC. It translates to CASSQDEGLPGLARSYEQYF.

The gene calls are TRBV19 and TRBJ1-5; 7 positions agree with TRBD1. CDR3 length equals 15 residues. Germline V gene lookup returns CDR1 LNHDA and CDR2 SQIVND (reference sequence). The V segment lost 5 bases and the J segment 0 bases; nucleotides outside the gene matches: 4. CDR3 bases: TGTGCCAGTAGTGAACAGGGGAATAGCAATCAGCCCCAGCATTTT. Translating it yields CASSEQGNSNQPQHF.

J is TRBJ2-2 and V is TRBV28; possible D gene TRBD2, 6 bases. Deletions cut 4 bases from V and 4 bases from J, with 13 bases between. The CDR3 sequence is 15 residues long. Germline V gives CDR1 MDHEN, CDR2 SYDVKM. The CDR3 nucleotides are TGTGCCAGCAGTTCTCTTAGCGGAGGCACCGGGGAGCTGTTTTTT. It encodes CASSSLSGGTGELFF.

This chain connects TRBV29-1 to TRBJ2-3, with a tentative D call TRBD2 (6 bases). This CDR3 spans 16 amino acids. Germline CDR1 and CDR2: SQVTM and ANQGSEA. The V gene lost 7 bases and the J gene lost 6 bases, with 26 bases spanning the gap. The CDR3 nucleotides are TGCAGCGCTTTCCCCGGGACTGTAAACTATTACGATACGCAGTATTTT. Protein product: CSAFPGTVNYYDTQYF.

The CDR3 protein is CASSRRGLAGGIPNTGELFF. The CDR3 nucleotides are TGCGCCAGCAGCCGAAGGGGACTAGCGGGAGGAATACCGAACACCGGGGAGCTGTTTTTT. The chain employs TRBV5-1 and TRBJ2-2, with TRBD2 matching over 15 bases. Trimming cost V 4 bases and J 0 bases; bases outside gene matches: 10. Per germline, CDR1 SGHRS and CDR2 YFSETQ. The CDR3 has 20 residues.

The gene calls are TRBV4-2 and TRBJ1-2; 7 nucleotides agree with TRBD1. CDR1 and CDR2 from the germline V gene are LGHNA and YNFKEQ. The V and J ends lost 0 bases and 6 bases, in that order; junction bases with no gene match: 10. The CDR3 is 16 residues long. The CDR3 reads CASSQEFQGVVDGYTF. DNA for the CDR3: TGTGCCAGCAGCCAAGAATTTCAGGGGGTGGTCGATGGCTACACCTTC.

This clone was counted once. The V gene is TRBV4-1, the J gene TRBJ2-7, with 7 positions matching TRBD2. Germline-derived CDR1 and CDR2 are MGHRA and YSYEKL. The CDR3 runs 15 residues. V was pared by 4 bases and J by 0 bases, with 6 bases of the junction left unmatched. CDR3 sequence (DNA): TGCGCCAGCAGCCCCGCGGGGGTCCCCTCCTACGAGCAGTACTTC. Protein sequence: CASSPAGVPSYEQYF.

The CDR3 here is CASSQGQGPVGYTF. Written as DNA, the CDR3 is TGTGCCAGCAGCCAAGGACAGGGCCCTGTTGGCTACACCTTC. The rearrangement links TRBV3-1 (or the pseudogene TRBV3-2) to TRBJ1-2; 7 bases fit TRBD1. CDR1 is LGHDT and CDR2 is YNNKEL in the germline V gene (reference sequence). V shed 1 base and J 7 bases; nucleotides not matched to a gene: 6. CDR3 length: 14 residues.

This clone was recorded a few times. This chain joins TRBV5-6 and TRBJ1-1, with unresolved D. V was cut by 0 bases and J by 11 bases, with 17 bases left in between. The CDR3 is 14 residues long. Germline V gene lookup returns CDR1 SGHDT and CDR2 YYEEEE. As DNA, the CDR3 is TGTGCCAGCAGCTTGGCCCTTTTTAATCACCAGGCTTTCTTT. Protein product: CASSLALFNHQAFF.

The rearrangement joins TRBV28 to TRBJ2-2; D not certain. This CDR3 spans 15 amino acids. The germline V and J ends were trimmed by 5 bases and 1 base, with 11 bases remaining between them. CDR1 MDHEN and CDR2 SYDVKM come from the germline V gene. The CDR3 reads CASSPEIRNTGELFF. The CDR3 DNA reads as TGTGCCAGCAGTCCCGAAATCAGGAACACCGGGGAGCTGTTTTTT.

The chain uses TRBV15 and TRBJ2-1, with TRBD2 matching over 14 bases. Germline CDR1 reads LNHNV; CDR2 reads YYDKDF (reference sequence). This CDR3 has 16 residues. Trimming cost V 4 bases and J 8 bases; bases outside gene matches: 7. The chain's CDR3 is CATSKGTSGSLDEQFF. The CDR3 nucleotides are TGTGCCACCAGCAAAGGGACTAGCGGGAGTCTAGATGAGCAGTTCTTC.

The chain combines TRBV18 with TRBJ2-7; TRBD1 matches at 9 bases. The junction had 17 bases not matched to a gene; V was cut back by 0 bases and J by 5 bases. Germline loops: CDR1 KGHSH, CDR2 LQKENI. This CDR3 region has 19 residues. CDR3 residues: CASSPPFILFRDRAHEQYF. CDR3 sequence (DNA): TGTGCCAGCTCACCACCGTTTATACTTTTCCGGGACAGGGCCCACGAGCAGTACTTC.

The count of this clone is one. This rearrangement joins TRBV6-5 to TRBJ2-1; 7 nucleotides line up with TRBD2. V was pared by 4 bases and J by 4 bases, with 7 bases of the junction left unmatched. Germline CDR1 MNHEY, CDR2 SVGAGI. CDR3 length: 15 residues. CDR3 loop: CASSSLQREYNEQFF. CDR3 DNA: TGTGCCAGCAGTTCTCTACAGCGGGAATACAATGAGCAGTTCTTC.

Only a few counts were recorded for this clone. The chain has TRBV6-4 and TRBJ2-3; 10 nucleotides align to TRBD1. CDR1 and CDR2 from the germline V gene are MRHNA and SNTAGT. The CDR3 sequence is 14 residues long. The V segment lost 0 bases and the J segment 14 bases; nucleotides outside the gene matches: 8. Here the CDR3 reads CASSDSGTGAVWYF. As DNA, the CDR3 is TGTGCCAGCAGTGACTCCGGGACAGGGGCCGTGTGGTATTTT.

V gene TRBV9 combines with J gene TRBJ2-3; tentatively, D is TRBD2 (6 bases). V was trimmed by 2 bases and J by 6 bases, leaving 16 bases between them. The CDR3 is made up of 15 amino acids. Germline assignment: CDR1 SGDLS and CDR2 YYNGEE. CDR3: CASSVLEGIGDTQYF. DNA of the CDR3: TGTGCCAGCAGCGTCCTGGAGGGTATAGGGGATACGCAGTATTTT. Drawing the rest from reference TRBV9 and TRBJ2-3, the complete variable domain is DSGVTQTPKHLITATGQRVTLRCSPRSGDLSVYWYQQSLDQGLQFLIQYYNGEERAKGNILERFSAQQFPDLHSELNLSSLELGDSALYFCASSVLEGIGDTQYFGPGTRLTVL.

The chain couples TRBV7-2 to TRBJ1-1; D remains ambiguous. Germline loops: CDR1 SGHTA, CDR2 FQGNSA. The CDR3 is 14 residues long. Trimming took off 5 bases at V and 1 base at J, with 11 bases between the two ends. The CDR3 spells CASSPRGRNTEAFF. DNA for the CDR3: TGTGCCAGCAGCCCGCGGGGTCGGAACACTGAAGCTTTCTTT.